The 8 T cell receptor beta chains below were found in one sample sequenced in a study of monozygotic twins with inflammatory bowel disease. TCRdb reprocessed the 5' RACE reads and stores each CDR3 protein as one record, lacking DNA. In total, the table holds a few hundred thousand distinct CDR3 sequences. The specimen was blood. These receptors came from a human donor with ulcerative colitis or Crohn's disease, or a healthy co-twin of an affected twin (not recorded which).

The genes are TRBV4-1 and TRBJ2-7; the D call from TCRdb, TRBD1, cannot be confirmed without DNA. Germline V gene lookup returns CDR1 MGHRA and CDR2 YSYEKL. The CDR3 contains 14 residues. Here the CDR3 reads CASSPRTPQVEQYF.

CDR3 amino acids: CASSFPGAGNTIYF. The chain combines TRBV9 with TRBJ1-3; TCRdb's D call, TRBD1, is unchecked because there is no DNA. This CDR3 region has 14 residues. Germline V gene lookup returns CDR1 SGDLS and CDR2 YYNGEE. Looking up the rest from reference TRBV9 and TRBJ1-3 gives the full variable domain: DSGVTQTPKHLITATGQRVTLRCSPRSGDLSVYWYQQSLDQGLQFLIQYYNGEERAKGNILERFSAQQFPDLHSELNLSSLELGDSALYFCASSFPGAGNTIYFGEGSWLTVV.

The chain is built from TRBV11-2 and TRBJ2-7. The CDR3 contains 11 residues. Germline V CDR1 and CDR2: SGHAT, FQNNGV. The CDR3 sequence: CASSPFVEQYF.

The gene calls are TRBV14 and TRBJ2-7; TCRdb selects TRBD1, and the lack of DNA leaves this call unchecked. The CDR3 length is 17 residues. Germline values: CDR1 SGHDN, CDR2 FVKESK. CDR3: CASSLPGTGGLSYEQYF.

The chain joins TRBV28 to TRBJ1-1. The CDR3 consists of 14 residues. Germline CDR1 MDHEN, CDR2 SYDVKM. The CDR3 loop reads CASSLWGGWTEAFF. Combining the CDR3 with reference TRBV28 and TRBJ1-1 gives the whole variable domain DVKVTQSSRYLVKRTGEKVFLECVQDMDHENMFWYRQDPGLGLRLIYFSYDVKMKEKGDIPEGYSVSREKKERFSLILESASTNQTSMYLCASSLWGGWTEAFFGQGTRLTVV.

This chain connects TRBV11-2 to TRBJ2-1; TCRdb proposes TRBD1, but this gene call is untestable without DNA. The germline CDR1 and CDR2 sequences are SGHAT and FQNNGV. CDR3 length: 18 amino acids. CDR3 residues: CASSFFPLQGSSYNEQFF.

This chain links TRBV5-1 with TRBJ2-1; TCRdb returns TRBD1, unconfirmable since there is no DNA. Germline CDR1 and CDR2: SGHRS and YFSETQ. The CDR3 length is 17 residues. The CDR3 region is CASSLAGGTHLYNEQFF.

V gene TRBV18 combines with J gene TRBJ1-1. Germline lookup yields CDR1 KGHSH and CDR2 LQKENI. The CDR3 runs 14 residues. CDR3 protein: CASSPTGVNTEAFF.